This T cell receptor beta chain was obtained from a study of cytomegalovirus exposure and HLA in healthy donors. Study summary: A previous analysis identified 95 million to 120 million unique TCR beta sequences derived from around 200 million T cells. Whole-study results and caveats: Reports indicate that TCR beta sequences accurately predicted the HLA-A and HLA-B alleles of most subjects. Serostatus for CMV was the only available immune exposure information.

Turning to this clone: What it recognizes is unknown.

The PCR made use of 60 Vbeta and 13 Jbeta primers. Authors' methods: Later work found approximately 87 million unique TCR beta chains, with around 10 million shared. Clones were read by immunoSEQ multiplex PCR, and TCRdb kept only the in-frame ones, dropping some. V and J calls and clone size are those listed in that table; D and trimming were worked out from the DNA. This table holds 150,000 to 200,000 clones, 75% to 85% found once. The CDR3 runs to 14 residues. Losses at the gene ends were 8 bases for V and 7 bases for J; bases not matched to a gene: 10. CDR1 SNHLY and CDR2 FYNNEI come from the germline V gene.

The specimen was PBMCs. The chain combines TRBV2 with TRBJ1-5; 8 bases are shared with TRBD1. The sequence was collected from a woman aged 25 to 45 in good health and CMV-seropositive. CDR3 bases: TGTGCCAGCGCCGGGACAGGTAATCGACAGCCCCAGCATTTT. Amino acid sequence: CASAGTGNRQPQHF.